This section outlines one TCR beta chain sequence together with its context. The record originates from a study of T cell clones after liver transplantation. Study-wide context: At least one year of complete immunosuppression withdrawal without enzymes over twice normal defined tolerance.

Assay: immunoSEQ multiplex PCR; the TCRdb copy retains only in-frame clones and omits some. The data show tens of thousands of clones, 90% to 95% seen once. The material sequenced was CD8+ T cells from blood, taken 12 months after liver transplant. The clonotype originates from a human patient who received a liver transplant. Some T cells may be the graft donor's.

The DNA for the CDR3 is TGTGCCAGCAGTTATTCGACAGGGGTCCGGCGGGAGCTGTTTTTT. It specifies CASSYSTGVRRELFF. The chain is built from TRBV6-6 and TRBJ2-2, with 8 bases that match TRBD1. V lost 3 bases to trimming and J lost 9 bases; unmatched junction nucleotides: 9. The CDR3 has 15 amino acids. Per the germline V gene, CDR1 is MNHNY and CDR2 is SVGAGI (reference sequence).